This T cell receptor (beta chain) comes out of a study of shared clonotypes between healthy human individuals. Produced via immunoSEQ multiplex PCR; TCRdb's table is partial and in-frame only. The table includes about 600,000 clones, around 80% detected once. CDR3 length: 15 residues. The germline CDR1 and CDR2 sequences are MNHNS and SASEGT. Germline trimming cut 7 bases from V and 7 bases from J; bases unmatched to any gene: 13. The sequence was obtained from a woman aged 40-49 years in good health. Some clones in this sample may be carry-over from other donors' samples. Specimen: PBMCs. V and J are TRBV6-1 and TRBJ2-1, with 7 bases matching TRBD2. The CDR3 is CASNKRAGVGNEQFF. The DNA of the CDR3 is TGTGCCAGCAACAAGAGGGCGGGAGTAGGTAATGAGCAGTTCTTC.